These 18 T cell receptor beta chains were sequenced from one sample in a study of blood T cells in healthy people across ages. Together with a sample-barcoded 5' primer, a J-beta primer mix was included in a second PCR lasting 7 to 11 cycles. Using its own MiXCR run on the 5' RACE reads, TCRdb lists one record per CDR3 protein. The sample lists over 1,200,000 distinct CDR3 sequences; around 59% were seen once. The sequencing sample was made of blood. Receptor source: a man aged 18-30 years in good health.

A few counts support this clonotype. This chain uses TRBV4-1 with TRBJ2-7; D unresolved. The CDR3 loop spans 16 amino acids. V lost 0 bases and J 2 bases, leaving 14 bases between the germline ends. Germline loops: CDR1 MGHRA, CDR2 YSYEKL. The CDR3 is CASSQEFPGLAYEQYF. In nucleotides, the CDR3 is TGCGCCAGCAGCCAAGAATTCCCGGGCCTTGCCTACGAGCAGTACTTC.

This clonotype was found a few times. The chain employs TRBV10-3 and TRBJ2-1; 11 bases fit TRBD2. Germline lookup yields CDR1 ENHRY and CDR2 SYGVKD. Losses at the gene ends were 3 bases for V and 4 bases for J; bases not matched to a gene: 5. CDR3 length equals 16 residues. The CDR3 region is CAISEYGTSGYNEQFF. Written as DNA, the CDR3 is TGTGCCATCAGTGAATACGGGACTAGCGGTTACAATGAGCAGTTCTTC.

The sample holds one count of this clonotype. The chain carries TRBV7-2 and TRBJ2-5; the D is unclear. This CDR3 region has 14 residues. Trimming took off 5 bases at V and 4 bases at J, with 14 bases between the two ends. Germline V gene data show CDR1 as SGHTA and CDR2 as FQGNSA. The CDR3 sequence: CASSPHSPVETQYF. For the CDR3, the DNA is TGTGCCAGCAGCCCCCACAGTCCGGTAGAGACCCAGTACTTC.

This sequence joins TRBV5-1 and TRBJ2-1; the D gene is possibly TRBD2 (6 bases). Looked up from germline, CDR1 is SGHRS and CDR2 is YFSETQ. There are 16 residues in the CDR3. Trimming took 4 bases from V and 7 from J, leaving 21 bases between them. CDR3 in DNA: TGCGCCAGCAGCCCCCCTGACGTGACTAGGAATAATGAGCAGTTCTTC. Residues: CASSPPDVTRNNEQFF. Full variable domain (remainder filled in from reference TRBV5-1 and TRBJ2-1): KAGVTQTPRYLIKTRGQQVTLSCSPISGHRSVSWYQQTPGQGLQFLFEYFSETQRNKGNFPGRFSGRQFSNSRSEMNVSTLELGDSALYLCASSPPDVTRNNEQFFGPGTRLTVL.

This clonotype was seen more than once but under ten times. The chain couples TRBV12-3 or TRBV12-4 to TRBJ1-2; 10 nucleotides match TRBD1. The CDR3 is 15 amino acids. The V gene end was trimmed by 1 base and the J gene end by 4 bases; junction bases not matched to a gene: 3. CDR3 protein: CASSLGTGGLYGYTF. The CDR3 DNA follows: TGTGCCAGCAGTTTAGGGACAGGGGGACTCTATGGCTACACCTTC.

The V and J genes are TRBV29-1 and TRBJ2-5, with 7 bases fitting TRBD2. J lost 4 bases, V lost 7 bases, and 9 bases had no gene match. This CDR3 comprises 13 residues. The germline V gene has CDR1 SQVTM and CDR2 ANQGSEA. CDR3 in amino acids: CSARGGEGETQYF. CDR3 in DNA: TGCAGCGCCCGTGGGGGGGAGGGAGAGACCCAGTACTTC.

The J gene is TRBJ2-4, the V gene TRBV3-1; D is uncertain. The J call is uncertain, as TRBJ2-7 better fits the DNA end. This CDR3 has 14 residues. The germline V gene has CDR1 LGHDT and CDR2 YNNKEL (reference sequence). The CDR3 protein is CASSPQVMGYEQYF. The CDR3 DNA sequence: TGTGCCAGCAGCCCCCAGGTGATGGGCTACGAGCAGTACTTC.

The rearrangement links TRBV7-2 to TRBJ1-5, with TRBD1 identical over 7 bases. With 4 bases clipped from V and 2 bases from J, the junction kept 5 bases outside the gene matches. From germline, CDR1 is SGHTA and CDR2 FQGNSA. CDR3 length: 15 residues. The chain's CDR3 is CASSWNRGRNQPQHF. Here the CDR3 DNA reads TGTGCCAGCAGCTGGAACAGGGGTCGCAATCAGCCCCAGCATTTT.

This chain links TRBV6-2 or TRBV6-3 with TRBJ2-3; D is unclear. The CDR3 spans 14 residues. CDR1 is MNHEY, CDR2 SVGEGT, per germline. Trimming took off 5 bases at V and 2 bases at J, with 11 bases between the two ends. The CDR3: CASSMTTATDTQYF. In DNA form, the CDR3 reads TGTGCCAGCAGTATGACAACGGCCACAGATACGCAGTATTTT.

Remarks on this clonotype: A junction end diverges from the germline sequence, so it may reflect a read error. V usage is TRBV29-1 and J usage is TRBJ2-3; TRBD1 is a possible D gene (6 bases). Germline V gene sequence: CDR1 SQVTM, CDR2 ANQGSEA. The CDR3 covers 15 residues. The CDR3 protein is CSSLTETGTTDTQYF. CDR3 coding DNA: TGCAGCTCTCTAACCGAGACAGGAACCACAGACACGCAGTATTTT.

This rearrangement joins TRBV4-3 to TRBJ2-1, with 8 bases identical to TRBD2. The end of the DNA fits TRBJ2-7 better, so the J call may be wrong. The germline V gene encodes CDR1 LGHNA and CDR2 YSLEER. This CDR3 has 15 residues. CDR3 in amino acids: CASSQGGGSYNEQYF. The CDR3 bases are TGCGCCAGCAGCCAAGGCGGGGGGTCCTACAATGAGCAGTACTTC.

Details on this clonotype: The junction differs from germline at one of its ends, possibly a read error. This rearrangement joins TRBV12-3 or TRBV12-4 to TRBJ1-1; possibly TRBD1 for D (6 bases). The CDR3 extends over 15 amino acids. This chain's CDR3 is CASSFPNTGNSEAFF. The CDR3 DNA is TGTGCCAGCAGTTTCCCCAATACAGGGAACTCTGAAGCTTTCTTT.

The chain uses TRBV3-1 and TRBJ2-5, with 12 bases lining up with TRBD2. Germline CDR1 reads LGHDT; CDR2 reads YNNKEL (reference sequence). This CDR3 has 16 residues. The junction had 8 bases not matched to a gene; V was cut back by 5 bases and J by 4 bases. CDR3 nucleotide sequence: TGTGCCAGCAGCATCACGGGACTAGCGGGCAGAGAGACCCAGTACTTC. This encodes CASSITGLAGRETQYF.

The chain joins TRBV10-3 to TRBJ2-1; D remains ambiguous. The J call may be wrong; the DNA end is better matched by TRBJ2-7. This CDR3 spans 17 amino acids. Germline CDR1 and CDR2: ENHRY and SYGVKD. The DNA for the CDR3 is TGTGCCATCAGTGAAGGTCTCTCGATAGCCATCTACAATGAGCAGTACTTC. It is translated as CAISEGLSIAIYNEQYF.

Only a few counts were recorded for this clonotype. The chain recombines TRBV3-1 with TRBJ2-3; D is uncertain. The length of the CDR3 is 14 residues. V lost 0 bases and J lost 1, with 5 bases in between. The germline V gene has CDR1 LGHDT and CDR2 YNNKEL (reference sequence). The CDR3 region is CASSQETGTDTQYF. The DNA of the CDR3 is TGTGCCAGCAGCCAAGAAACTGGCACAGATACGCAGTATTTT.

V usage is TRBV12-3 or TRBV12-4 and J usage is TRBJ1-1, with TRBD1 matching 8 bases. V shed 7 bases, J shed 3 bases, and the junction held 4 bases outside the gene matches. The length of the CDR3 is 13 residues. The CDR3 DNA reads as TGTGCCAGCACCAGGGGGCGAGACACTGAAGCTTTCTTT. Amino acid sequence: CASTRGRDTEAFF.

This rearrangement joins TRBV10-3 to TRBJ1-1, with D possibly matching TRBD1 (6 bases). Germline loops: CDR1 ENHRY, CDR2 SYGVKD. The CDR3 is 16 amino acids. The V end lost 4 bases, the J end lost 3 bases, and 18 bases lay between the germline ends. The CDR3 DNA reads as TGTGCCATCAGTGGAGTAACAGGGACTGGAGACACTGAAGCTTTCTTT. Residues: CAISGVTGTGDTEAFF.

This clonotype has a handful of counts. The rearrangement uses TRBV15 and TRBJ2-4; perhaps TRBD1 as D (5 bases). The ends were cut back, 1 base at V and 5 bases at J, with 6 bases in the middle. Germline CDR1 reads LNHNV; CDR2 reads YYDKDF (reference sequence). The CDR3 covers 13 residues. This chain's CDR3 is CATSRAGQNIQYF. The CDR3 DNA follows: TGTGCCACCAGCAGAGCAGGGCAAAACATTCAGTACTTC.